A single sample is the source of the 22 T cell receptor beta chains below, sequenced in a study of technical replicates of blood from four donors. Generated by immunoSEQ multiplex PCR, the TCRdb table keeps only in-frame clones and is missing some. The table shows 60,000 to 90,000 clones, with roughly 94% occurring only once. Sequenced material: T cells isolated from PBMCs. These receptors came from a human donor in good health.

The chain carries TRBV10-2 and TRBJ1-5, with D maybe TRBD1 (6 bases). This CDR3 has 13 amino acids. Germline V gene data show CDR1 as WSHSY and CDR2 as SAAADI. Between the trimmed V and J ends, which lost 7 bases and 5 bases, there was a span of 12 bases. The CDR3 spells CASTQGTHQPQHF. CDR3 bases: TGCGCCAGCACCCAGGGGACGCATCAGCCCCAGCATTTT.

This clone came up a few times. The chain is built from TRBV7-9 and TRBJ1-1; D is uncertain. Trimming removed 5 bases at V and 7 bases at J, with 8 bases between. Germline-derived CDR1 and CDR2 are SEHNR and FQNEAQ (reference sequence). The CDR3 covers 11 residues. This chain's CDR3 is CASSVGVEAFF. DNA of the CDR3: TGTGCCAGCAGCGTCGGAGTTGAAGCTTTCTTT.

The DNA of the CDR3 is TGCGCCAGCAGCCAAGAACGTGGTAGGGGCACGCCCTATGGCTACACCTTC. Amino acid sequence: CASSQERGRGTPYGYTF. The chain has TRBV4-1 and TRBJ1-2; D may be TRBD1 (5 bases). This CDR3 contains 17 residues. Germline values: CDR1 MGHRA, CDR2 YSYEKL. Trimming left V 0 bases short and J 4 bases short, with 18 bases between.

V gene TRBV7-8 combines with J gene TRBJ1-2, with D uncertain. The germline gives CDR1 SGHVS, CDR2 FQNEAQ. The CDR3 has 13 amino acids. The V end lost 5 bases, the J end lost 2 bases, and 9 bases lay between the germline ends. This CDR3 is CASSPNRNYGYTF. CDR3 sequence (DNA): TGTGCCAGCAGCCCCAATCGGAACTATGGCTACACCTTC.

The V gene is TRBV7-7, the J gene TRBJ2-2; D is possibly TRBD2 (6 bases). Germline lookup yields CDR1 SSHAT and CDR2 FNYEAQ (reference sequence). Trimming removed 1 base at V and 6 bases at J, with 9 bases between. The CDR3 runs to 14 residues. The CDR3 protein is CASSLVEGSGELFF. CDR3 DNA: TGTGCCAGCAGCTTAGTGGAGGGGTCCGGGGAGCTGTTTTTT. Together with reference TRBV7-7 and TRBJ2-2, the CDR3 gives the full variable domain: GAGVSQSPRYKVTKRGQDVTLRCDPISSHATLYWYQQALGQGPEFLTYFNYEAQPDKSGLPSDRFSAERPEGSISTLTIQRTEQRDSAMYRCASSLVEGSGELFFGEGSRLTVL.

V and J are TRBV7-8 and TRBJ2-3; 7 nucleotides match TRBD2. Germline assignment: CDR1 SGHVS and CDR2 FQNEAQ. This CDR3 is built from 13 residues. V lost 10 bases to trimming and J lost 1 base; unmatched junction nucleotides: 5. This CDR3 reads CATRTRGTDTQYF. As DNA, the CDR3 is TGTGCCACCAGGACTAGAGGCACAGATACGCAGTATTTT. Complete variable domain (other parts from reference TRBV7-8 and TRBJ2-3): GAGVSQSPRYKVAKRGQDVALRCDPISGHVSLFWYQQALGQGPEFLTYFQNEAQLDKSGLPSDRFFAERPEGSVSTLKIQRTQQEDSAVYLCATRTRGTDTQYFGPGTRLTVL.

The V gene is TRBV9, the J gene TRBJ1-4; the match to TRBD1 covers 8 bases. CDR1 is SGDLS and CDR2 is YYNGEE in the germline V gene. J lost 6 bases, V lost 3 bases, and 7 bases had no gene match. This CDR3 spans 15 amino acids. As DNA, the CDR3 is TGTGCCAGCAGCGCCGGGACAGGCGGTTATGAAAAACTGTTTTTT. As protein: CASSAGTGGYEKLFF.

The count of this clone is one. This chain uses TRBV27 with TRBJ2-3; TRBD2 matches at 7 bases. Unmatched junction bases numbered 9, after V lost 5 bases and J lost 1 base. In germline, CDR1 is MNHEY, CDR2 SMNVEV (reference sequence). This CDR3 is 16 amino acids long. CDR3 amino acids: CASSPEPGLRTDTQYF. The CDR3 bases are TGTGCCAGCAGTCCCGAACCGGGACTACGCACAGATACGCAGTATTTT.

The genes are TRBV6-5 and TRBJ2-7, with TRBD2 matching over 9 bases. This CDR3 comprises 15 residues. V gave up 4 bases and J gave up 6 bases; unmatched junction bases: 10. CDR1 is MNHEY and CDR2 is SVGAGI in the germline V gene. CDR3 in amino acids: CASSLSSGGLGEQYF. CDR3 bases: TGTGCCAGCAGTTTGAGCAGCGGGGGGCTGGGCGAGCAGTACTTC.

This clone was picked up a small number of times. The genes are TRBV5-4 and TRBJ1-1; D gene uncertain. The V and J ends lost 4 bases and 1 base respectively, with 14 bases between them. The CDR3 is made up of 15 amino acids. The V gene's germline CDR1 is SGHNT and CDR2 YYREEE (reference sequence). The CDR3 protein is CASSLRPLRNTEAFF. Written as DNA, the CDR3 is TGTGCCAGCAGCCTCCGTCCTTTGAGGAACACTGAAGCTTTCTTT.

The chain recombines TRBV10-2 with TRBJ2-7; D uncertain. This CDR3 comprises 15 residues. The germline CDR1 and CDR2 sequences are WSHSY and SAAADI. Trimming removed 7 bases from V and 7 bases from J, with 23 bases in between. The CDR3 DNA is TGCGCCAGCATTACTCACAGTGCTCGAGAAGAGGAGCAGTACTTC. Amino acids: CASITHSAREEEQYF.

This chain connects TRBV5-6 to TRBJ2-7; D might be TRBD2 (5 bases). The germline V gene encodes CDR1 SGHDT and CDR2 YYEEEE. The CDR3 has 13 amino acids. Trimming stripped 4 bases from V and 6 bases from J, with 14 bases between. The CDR3 here is CASSLRGIIEQYF. The CDR3 DNA reads as TGTGCCAGCAGCCTTCGGGGTATAATCGAGCAGTACTTC.

The chain carries TRBV11-2 and TRBJ2-1, with D tentatively TRBD2 (5 bases). Germline CDR1 SGHAT, CDR2 FQNNGV. The CDR3 extends over 17 amino acids. The ends were cut back, 1 base at V and 0 bases at J, with 13 bases in the middle. This CDR3 is CASSLGVTMSSYNEQFF. In DNA, the CDR3 is TGTGCCAGCAGCTTAGGTGTGACTATGAGCTCCTACAATGAGCAGTTCTTC.

This chain links TRBV6-5 with TRBJ2-1; a possible D gene is TRBD2 (5 bases). Looked up from germline, CDR1 is MNHEY and CDR2 is SVGAGI. The CDR3 length is 16 residues. The V end lost 3 bases, the J end lost 4 bases, and 16 bases lay between the germline ends. This CDR3 reads CASSYSGMGPYNEQFF. In DNA, the CDR3 is TGTGCCAGCAGTTATTCCGGGATGGGCCCTTACAATGAGCAGTTCTTC.

The count of this clone is one. This chain links TRBV5-1 with TRBJ2-7; 10 positions match TRBD1. Trimming removed 5 bases from V and 3 bases from J; junction bases left unmatched: 32. The CDR3 sequence is 23 residues long. Germline loops: CDR1 SGHRS, CDR2 YFSETQ. In nucleotides, the CDR3 is TGCGCCAGCAGTCCTCTTTCTGCTGGGACCGGGACAGGGGCGTTGAGGGGTTTCTACGAGCAGTACTTC. This gives the protein CASSPLSAGTGTGALRGFYEQYF.

V and J are TRBV27 and TRBJ2-3; TRBD2 aligns across 9 bases. This CDR3 is built from 15 residues. Germline CDR1 is MNHEY and CDR2 is SMNVEV (reference sequence). Losses at the gene ends were 3 bases for V and 4 bases for J; bases not matched to a gene: 5. CDR3 region: CASSFVAGVADTQYF. In DNA form, the CDR3 reads TGTGCCAGCAGTTTTGTAGCGGGAGTCGCAGATACGCAGTATTTT.

The V and J genes are TRBV2 and TRBJ2-4, with 7 bases fitting TRBD2. The CDR3 sequence is 12 residues long. The junction had 9 bases not matched to a gene; V was cut back by 10 bases and J by 9 bases. Germline V gene sequence: CDR1 SNHLY, CDR2 FYNNEI. The CDR3 region is CATSPREGIQYF. The CDR3 coding sequence is TGTGCCACCTCCCCGAGGGAGGGCATTCAGTACTTC.

The chain couples TRBV5-4 to TRBJ2-7; D may be TRBD2 (6 bases). Germline CDR1 reads SGHNT; CDR2 reads YYREEE (reference sequence). This CDR3 has 17 residues. V lost 4 bases and J lost 0, with 20 bases in between. The CDR3 sequence is CASSGWDFHLLSYEQYF. The CDR3 DNA follows: TGTGCCAGCAGCGGATGGGACTTTCATCTCCTCTCCTACGAGCAGTACTTC.

V usage is TRBV4-1 and J usage is TRBJ2-3, with D maybe TRBD2 (5 bases). Trimming took off 0 bases at V and 6 bases at J, with 10 bases between the two ends. Germline V gives CDR1 MGHRA, CDR2 YSYEKL. The length of the CDR3 is 14 residues. CDR3 amino acids: CASSQDGETDTQYF. In DNA, the CDR3 is TGCGCCAGCAGCCAAGATGGGGAGACGGATACGCAGTATTTT.

The chain carries TRBV7-8 and TRBJ2-1, with D unclear. Trimming shortened V by 5 bases and J by 8 bases, and 7 bases separated the two germline ends. The length of the CDR3 is 11 residues. The germline CDR1 and CDR2 sequences are SGHVS and FQNEAQ. As DNA, the CDR3 is TGTGCCAGCAGCCGAGGCTATGAGCAGTTCTTC. Translation gives CASSRGYEQFF.

The rearrangement joins TRBV7-2 to TRBJ1-2; possibly TRBD1 for D (5 bases). The germline V gene has CDR1 SGHTA and CDR2 FQGNSA. V lost 2 bases, J lost 4 bases, and 20 bases lay in between. This CDR3 contains 17 residues. CDR3 in amino acids: CASSLYTVGADPYGYTF. The CDR3 DNA is TGTGCCAGCAGCTTATATACAGTTGGGGCCGATCCCTATGGCTACACCTTC.

The chain recombines TRBV27 with TRBJ2-7; the D gene is possibly TRBD1 (6 bases). Germline CDR1 reads MNHEY; CDR2 reads SMNVEV (reference sequence). V shed 0 bases and J shed 0 bases, with 9 bases lying between them. This CDR3 has 15 residues. CDR3 residues: CASSLSRGHSYEQYF. The CDR3 DNA follows: TGTGCCAGCAGTTTATCCAGGGGTCACTCCTACGAGCAGTACTTC.